The T cell receptor beta chain under discussion was sequenced for a study of blood T cell repertoires in COVID-19. Across the whole study: COVID-19 samples, acute and convalescent, were from the United States, Italy and Spain. PBMCs, B-cell-depleted T cells, or T cells provided the cDNA or gDNA that made up the material.

Authors' methods: How many nucleated cells were present was estimated from reference gene primer amplification. Clones were read by immunoSEQ multiplex PCR, and TCRdb kept only the in-frame ones, dropping some. Clonal size and the V and J genes are those of that table, whereas D and trimming came from the DNA. The repertoire holds around 250,000 clones, 86% seen once, with 6.2% in the top ten. This clone was seen only once. V gave up 2 bases and J gave up 3 bases; unmatched junction bases: 3. Germline V gene sequence: CDR1 ENHRY, CDR2 SYGVKD. The CDR3 consists of 14 residues. This clonotype was sampled from a man aged 60-69 years with acute or convalescent COVID-19. The chain employs TRBV10-3 and TRBJ2-7; 8 nucleotides match TRBD1. The sample consisted of peripheral blood. The CDR3 DNA sequence: TGTGCCATCAGTGAGGCAGGGGGCCTCTACGAGCAGTACTTC. This sequence encodes CAISEAGGLYEQYF.